The 12 T cell receptor beta chains below were found in one sample sequenced in a study of vaccination effects on CD4 cells after COVID-19. These receptors have no identified antigens. Generated by immunoSEQ multiplex PCR, the TCRdb table keeps only in-frame clones and is missing some. The data show more than 15,000 clones, with 60% to 80% seen just once and roughly 15% held by the top ten. CD4+ T cells specific for antigen were expanded with viral peptide pools by the ViraFEST assay before sequencing. Researchers isolated CD4+ T cells once roughly nine days of culture had elapsed. It was between March and December 2020 that the person had a SARS-CoV-2 infection confirmed by PCR. The sample in question was CD4+ T cells from PBMCs cultured with SARS-CoV-2 spike peptides, obtained before COVID-19 vaccination. Every receptor here comes from a human donor who had a prior SARS-CoV-2 infection.

This clone was detected once. The V call is TRBV12-5, the J call TRBJ2-3; 12 positions match TRBD2. CDR1 is LGHNT and CDR2 is FRNRAP in the germline V gene. The V and J ends lost 2 bases and 1 base, in that order; junction bases with no gene match: 4. This CDR3 is 17 amino acids long. This chain's CDR3 is CASGLLRTSGGTDTQYF. CDR3 bases: TGTGCTAGTGGTTTGCTCCGGACTAGCGGGGGCACAGATACGCAGTATTTT.

J is TRBJ2-1 and V is TRBV10-3; TRBD1 or TRBD2 may be the D gene (6 bases each). V lost 10 bases and J 2 bases, leaving 21 bases between the germline ends. Germline V gene sequence: CDR1 ENHRY, CDR2 SYGVKD. CDR3 length: 16 residues. CDR3 residues: CATSWVGGGAYNEQFF. The CDR3 DNA follows: TGTGCCACGTCGTGGGTCGGGGGCGGCGCCTACAATGAGCAGTTCTTC.

This sequence joins TRBV6-2 or TRBV6-3 and TRBJ2-1; D is unclear. Deletions cut 4 bases from V and 15 bases from J, with 16 bases between. The germline gives CDR1 MNHEY, CDR2 SVGEGT. CDR3 length: 12 residues. The CDR3 is CASSSTWMRPFF. DNA of the CDR3: TGTGCCAGCAGTTCCACTTGGATGCGACCGTTCTTC.

This clone was counted a single time. This chain uses TRBV11-2 with TRBJ1-1, with D unclear. The germline gives CDR1 SGHAT, CDR2 FQNNGV. Trimming left V 7 bases short and J 3 bases short, with 12 bases between. The CDR3 contains 13 residues. CDR3 DNA sequence: TGTGCCAGCACCACGAATCGGGACACTGAAGCTTTCTTT. The encoded protein is CASTTNRDTEAFF.

The chain has TRBV19 and TRBJ2-3; 8 positions match TRBD2. The length of the CDR3 is 16 residues. Germline values: CDR1 LNHDA, CDR2 SQIVND (reference sequence). V gave up 5 bases and J gave up 1 base; unmatched junction bases: 8. CDR3 DNA sequence: TGTGCCAGTAGTGTTTATAGCGGGACCCGCACAGATACGCAGTATTTT. It codes for CASSVYSGTRTDTQYF.

V is TRBV5-1 and J is TRBJ1-2; perhaps TRBD1 as D (6 bases). Germline V gene data show CDR1 as SGHRS and CDR2 as YFSETQ. This CDR3 region has 14 residues. The V gene lost 0 bases and the J gene lost 8 bases, with 14 bases spanning the gap. Here the CDR3 reads CASSLELATGGYTF. In DNA form, the CDR3 reads TGCGCCAGCAGCTTGGAGTTGGCGACAGGAGGCTACACCTTC. Variable domain in full (rest from reference TRBV5-1 and TRBJ1-2): KAGVTQTPRYLIKTRGQQVTLSCSPISGHRSVSWYQQTPGQGLQFLFEYFSETQRNKGNFPGRFSGRQFSNSRSEMNVSTLELGDSALYLCASSLELATGGYTFGSGTRLTVV.

Remarks on this clone: Germline is not matched at one junction end, which may reflect a read error. CDR3 protein: CASSQVRAGELFF. DNA for the CDR3: TGTGCCAGCAGCCAAGTGAGGGCCGGAGAGCTGTTTTTT. The V and J genes are TRBV3-1 (or the pseudogene TRBV3-2) and TRBJ2-2, with TRBD2 as a possible D gene (5 bases). This CDR3 has 13 amino acids. Germline CDR1 LGHDT, CDR2 YNNKEL (reference sequence).

This clone was recorded only once. This sequence joins TRBV6-5 and TRBJ1-4, with 9 bases aligning to TRBD1. Germline V gene lookup returns CDR1 MNHEY and CDR2 SVGAGI. Losses at the gene ends were 5 bases for V and 8 bases for J; bases not matched to a gene: 6. The CDR3 loop spans 14 amino acids. The CDR3 loop is CASSKRTGVEKLFF. The CDR3 DNA follows: TGTGCCAGCAGTAAACGGACAGGGGTGGAAAAACTGTTTTTT.

The table lists this clone with a few counts. The V gene is TRBV6-1, the J gene TRBJ2-3, with D possibly being TRBD2 (6 bases). The CDR3 is 14 amino acids. CDR1 and CDR2 (germline): MNHNS, SASEGT. The V gene lost 3 bases and the J gene lost 6 bases, with 13 bases spanning the gap. DNA of the CDR3: TGTGCCAGCAGTGAGTTGCGGGGATCCGATACGCAGTATTTT. Its protein is CASSELRGSDTQYF.

The chain uses TRBV5-1 and TRBJ1-6; 10 bases are shared with TRBD1. The V gene end was trimmed by 3 bases and the J gene end by 8 bases; junction bases not matched to a gene: 8. Germline-derived CDR1 and CDR2 are SGHRS and YFSETQ. This CDR3 has 16 amino acids. This CDR3 reads CASSWGQGSTDSPLHF. CDR3 nucleotides: TGCGCCAGCAGCTGGGGACAGGGGAGTACTGATTCACCCCTCCACTTT. Variable domain in full (rest from reference TRBV5-1 and TRBJ1-6): KAGVTQTPRYLIKTRGQQVTLSCSPISGHRSVSWYQQTPGQGLQFLFEYFSETQRNKGNFPGRFSGRQFSNSRSEMNVSTLELGDSALYLCASSWGQGSTDSPLHFGNGTRLTVT.

This clone has more than one count but fewer than ten. This chain uses TRBV20-1 with TRBJ1-1, with D unclear. The length of the CDR3 is 11 residues. Germline values: CDR1 DFQATT, CDR2 SNEGSKA (reference sequence). The ends were cut back, 7 bases at V and 7 bases at J, with 13 bases in the middle. The CDR3 reads CSVRSRGEAFF. In nucleotides, the CDR3 is TGCAGTGTACGCTCACGAGGTGAAGCTTTCTTT.

This clone was counted a few times. This chain joins TRBV11-2 and TRBJ2-4; possible D gene TRBD1, 6 bases. The germline gives CDR1 SGHAT, CDR2 FQNNGV. The V end lost 5 bases, the J end lost 7 bases, and 12 bases lay between the germline ends. The CDR3 has 13 amino acids. Here the CDR3 reads CASSRLTGNIQYF. CDR3 in DNA: TGTGCCAGCAGCCGCCTGACAGGCAACATTCAGTACTTC.